Listed below are T cell receptor beta chains from one sample, sequenced in a study of monozygotic twins with inflammatory bowel disease. TCRdb re-analyzed the 5' RACE reads; it lists each CDR3 protein once, without DNA. This sample's table reports about 160,000 distinct CDR3 sequences. The specimen was blood. The origin of the receptors is a human donor with ulcerative colitis or Crohn's disease, or a healthy co-twin of an affected twin (not recorded which). Each CDR3 is given with its conserved first and last residue. Fields, in order: CDR3 protein, V gene, J gene.

CDR3 protein: CASGMRHNQPQHF
V gene: TRBV28
J gene: TRBJ1-5

CDR3 protein: CASSQEPPLAYNEQFF
V gene: TRBV4-3
J gene: TRBJ2-1

CDR3 protein: CASSRTGPTNEKLFF
V gene: TRBV7-2
J gene: TRBJ1-4

CDR3 protein: CASSERSVEAMGRSPEAFF
V gene: TRBV6-1
J gene: TRBJ1-1

CDR3 protein: CASSALGTDNQPQHF
V gene: TRBV27
J gene: TRBJ1-5

CDR3 protein: CASSEDYRAYEQYF
V gene: TRBV2
J gene: TRBJ2-7

CDR3 protein: CASSPVPGENTGELFF
V gene: TRBV5-6
J gene: TRBJ2-2

CDR3 protein: CASSPIGRSGANVLTF
V gene: TRBV5-1
J gene: TRBJ2-6

CDR3 protein: CASSLVGGPYQETQYF
V gene: TRBV5-1
J gene: TRBJ2-5

CDR3 protein: CASSLAGGGPNEQFF
V gene: TRBV5-1
J gene: TRBJ2-1

CDR3 protein: CASSSALALSYNEQFF
V gene: TRBV5-1
J gene: TRBJ2-1

CDR3 protein: CASSLNRQGYGYTF
V gene: TRBV7-2
J gene: TRBJ1-2

CDR3 protein: CASSLVGGSVYNEQFF
V gene: TRBV5-1
J gene: TRBJ2-1